This T cell receptor (beta chain) stems from a study of CD8 T cells in Susac syndrome. The table lists this clonotype with a count of one. CDR1 is MGHRA, CDR2 YSYEKL, per germline. V shed 0 bases, J shed 0 bases, and the junction held 5 bases outside the gene matches. The CDR3 length is 16 residues. With random hexamers, 0.5 to 1 ug RNA was reverse transcribed. TCRdb passed the immunoSEQ multiplex PCR reads through MiXCR, listing each CDR3 protein once. The top ten hold approximately 0.12% of the sample, which has about 400,000 distinct CDR3 sequences, approximately 85% seen once. The J gene is TRBJ2-7, the V gene TRBV4-1; 7 nucleotides line up with TRBD1. This receptor was identified in a human donor with multiple sclerosis. The sequencing sample was made of CD8+ T cells from PBMCs. The CDR3 nucleotides read TGCGCCAGCAGCCAAGAACAGGGGCCCAGCTCCTACGAGCAGTACTTC. The encoded protein is CASSQEQGPSSYEQYF.